One and the same sample provided the 6 T cell receptor beta chains below, sequenced in a study of blood T cells in healthy people across ages. Then a second PCR, running roughly 6 to 12 cycles, was carried out with a sample-barcoded 5' primer and a J-beta primer mix. TCRdb re-analysed the 5' RACE reads in MiXCR, keeping a single row per CDR3 protein. The table has over 600,000 distinct CDR3 sequences, roughly 56% seen once; the top ten hold 20% to 30%. The sequencing input was blood. Receptors originate from a man between 35 and 55 years old in good health.

J is TRBJ2-3 and V is TRBV7-8; D call uncertain. The CDR3 runs 17 residues. The germline CDR1 and CDR2 sequences are SGHVS and FQNEAQ. Trimming cost V 4 bases and J 2 bases, with 19 bases left between them. The CDR3 here is CASSYFTSGRNTDTQYF. In DNA form, the CDR3 reads TGTGCCAGCAGCTACTTCACATCCGGGCGAAACACAGATACGCAGTATTTT.

The J gene is TRBJ2-7, the V gene TRBV6-1; no clear D. The length of the CDR3 is 14 residues. Per germline, CDR1 MNHNS and CDR2 SASEGT. The ends were cut back, 3 bases at V and 0 bases at J, with 9 bases in the middle. The CDR3 DNA is TGTGCCAGCAGTGATGGCCTCTACTCCTACGAGCAGTACTTC. Translating gives CASSDGLYSYEQYF.

This clonotype was observed a handful of times. V is TRBV27 and J is TRBJ2-3; D is possibly TRBD2 (5 bases). The CDR3 totals 15 residues. V dropped 7 bases and J dropped 0 bases, with 14 bases sitting between them. In germline, CDR1 is MNHEY, CDR2 SMNVEV (reference sequence). The CDR3 protein is CASMVPGLSTDTQYF. Written as DNA, the CDR3 is TGTGCCAGCATGGTTCCAGGACTTAGCACAGATACGCAGTATTTT.

The chain recombines TRBV28 with TRBJ2-1; TRBD1 agrees at 7 bases. Germline CDR1 reads MDHEN; CDR2 reads SYDVKM. Trimming removed 6 bases from V and 6 bases from J; junction bases left unmatched: 11. The CDR3 totals 15 residues. The CDR3 nucleotides read TGTGCCAGCAGGTTGCCGGGACAGTCTTTCAATGAGCAGTTCTTC. Protein sequence: CASRLPGQSFNEQFF.

The chain is built from TRBV5-5 and TRBJ2-3, with 7 nucleotides matching TRBD1. The CDR3 is 16 amino acids. Germline CDR1 SGHKS, CDR2 YYEKEE (reference sequence). V shed 4 bases, J shed 3 bases, and the junction held 11 bases outside the gene matches. CDR3 loop: CASSLLGTVITDTQYF. CDR3 DNA sequence: TGTGCCAGCAGCCTCCTAGGGACAGTGATTACAGATACGCAGTATTTT.

The chain uses TRBV6-2 or TRBV6-3 and TRBJ2-5, with 7 bases aligning to TRBD1. Germline CDR1 reads MNHEY; CDR2 reads SVGEGT. With V trimmed by 6 bases and J by 2 bases, 12 bases remained unmatched. The CDR3 spans 16 residues. The CDR3 DNA follows: TGTGCCAGCAGAACCAGACAGGGATCAATTCAAGAGACCCAGTACTTC. This codes for CASRTRQGSIQETQYF.